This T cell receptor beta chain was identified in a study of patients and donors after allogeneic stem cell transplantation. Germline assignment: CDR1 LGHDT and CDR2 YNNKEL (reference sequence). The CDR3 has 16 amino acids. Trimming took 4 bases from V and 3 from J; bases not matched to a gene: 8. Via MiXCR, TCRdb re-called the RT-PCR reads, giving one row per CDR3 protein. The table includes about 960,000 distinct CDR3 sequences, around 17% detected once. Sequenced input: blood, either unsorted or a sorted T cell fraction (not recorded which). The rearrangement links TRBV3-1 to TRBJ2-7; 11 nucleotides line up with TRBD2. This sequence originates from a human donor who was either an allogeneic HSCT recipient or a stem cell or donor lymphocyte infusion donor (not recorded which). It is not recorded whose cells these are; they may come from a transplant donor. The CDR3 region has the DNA TGTGCCAGCAGCCGCGCAGCCGGGACTAGCGGCTACGAGCAGTACTTC. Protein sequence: CASSRAAGTSGYEQYF.